This T cell receptor beta chain was retrieved from a study of T-cell reconstitution after alpha-beta-depleted transplantation in children. Study-level results: Newly produced T cells mostly provided counts and TCRbeta diversity after one year, as hyperexpanded clones declined. After transplant, high TCRbeta diversity at day 60 in some patients arose from surviving recipient T cells and thymic progenitors. About two months after transplant, alpha-beta T cells reportedly came from several hundred expanded graft clones.

This clonotype was counted between two and nine times. No antigen is known for it. The CDR3 extends over 16 amino acids. V lost 4 bases, J lost 6 bases, and 20 bases lay in between. Germline V lookup: CDR1 SGHAT, CDR2 FQNNGV. Preparation of the TCRbeta library involved a method that used unique molecular identifiers. TCRdb processed the PCR reads anew with MiXCR; each CDR3 protein has one entry. The sample yields about 440,000 distinct CDR3 sequences, around two fifths seen once. This chain connects TRBV11-2 to TRBJ2-3, with D perhaps matching TRBD1 (6 bases). The TCR sequence derives from a girl aged 2-10 years with aplastic anemia, due to receive a stem cell transplant. This specimen consisted of PBMCs, obtained before TCRalphabeta/CD19-depleted stem cell transplant. CDR3 amino acids: CASSSRGSLFTDTQYF. The CDR3 DNA is TGTGCCAGCAGCTCCAGGGGAAGCCTCTTCACGGATACGCAGTATTTT.